The T cell receptor (beta chain) described here comes from a study of blood T cell repertoires in COVID-19. The method was immunoSEQ multiplex PCR; TCRdb's version includes in-frame clones alone and lacks a portion of them. Of 300,000 or so clones in the sample, approximately 90% were seen once. The CDR3 is made up of 14 amino acids. After removal of 2 bases from V and 4 bases from J, the junction contained 6 bases not matched to a gene. CDR1 is SGHNT and CDR2 is YYREEE in the germline V gene (reference sequence). V usage is TRBV5-4 and J usage is TRBJ2-7; 7 bases match TRBD1. The sequencing input was PBMCs or T cells enriched from blood (not recorded which). This clonotype originated in a woman in her 30s who had recovered from COVID-19. The CDR3 sequence is CASSLDRVQYEQYF. CDR3 DNA: TGTGCCAGCAGCTTAGACAGGGTGCAGTACGAGCAGTACTTC.